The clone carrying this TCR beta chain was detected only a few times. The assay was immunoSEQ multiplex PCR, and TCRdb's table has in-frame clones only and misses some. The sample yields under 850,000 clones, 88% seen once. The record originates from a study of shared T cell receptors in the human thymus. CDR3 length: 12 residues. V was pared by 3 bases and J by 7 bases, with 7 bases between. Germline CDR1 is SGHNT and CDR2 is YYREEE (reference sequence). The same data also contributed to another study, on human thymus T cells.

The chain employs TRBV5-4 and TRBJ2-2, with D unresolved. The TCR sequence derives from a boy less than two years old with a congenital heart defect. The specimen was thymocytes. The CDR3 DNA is TGTGCCAGCAGCTGCCCACACGGGGAGCTGTTTTTT. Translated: CASSCPHGELFF.